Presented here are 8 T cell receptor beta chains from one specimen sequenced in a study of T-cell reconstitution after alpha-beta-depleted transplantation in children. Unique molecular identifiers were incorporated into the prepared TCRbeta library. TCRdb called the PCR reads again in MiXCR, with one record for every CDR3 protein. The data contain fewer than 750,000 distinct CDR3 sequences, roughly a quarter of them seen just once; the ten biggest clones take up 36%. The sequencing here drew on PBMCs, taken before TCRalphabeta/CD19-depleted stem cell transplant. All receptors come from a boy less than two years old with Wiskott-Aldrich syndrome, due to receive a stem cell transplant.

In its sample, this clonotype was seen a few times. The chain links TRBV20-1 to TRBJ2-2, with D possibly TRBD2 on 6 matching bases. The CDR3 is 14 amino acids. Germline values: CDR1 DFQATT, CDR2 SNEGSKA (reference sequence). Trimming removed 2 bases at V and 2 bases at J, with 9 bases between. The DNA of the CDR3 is TGCAGTGCTAGACGGGAGCTCAACACCGGGGAGCTGTTTTTT. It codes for CSARRELNTGELFF.

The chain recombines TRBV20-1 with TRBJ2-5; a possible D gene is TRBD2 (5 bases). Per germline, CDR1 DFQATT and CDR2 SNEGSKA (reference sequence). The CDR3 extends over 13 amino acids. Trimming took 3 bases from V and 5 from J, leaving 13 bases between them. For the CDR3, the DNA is TGCAGTGCTAGGGCTTCGGGGTGGGAGACCCAGTACTTC. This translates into CSARASGWETQYF.

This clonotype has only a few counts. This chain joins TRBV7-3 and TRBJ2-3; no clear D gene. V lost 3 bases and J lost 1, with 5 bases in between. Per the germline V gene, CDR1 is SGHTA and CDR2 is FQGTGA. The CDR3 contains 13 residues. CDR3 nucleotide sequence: TGTGCCAGCAGCTTCGTGGGCACAGATACGCAGTATTTT. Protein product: CASSFVGTDTQYF. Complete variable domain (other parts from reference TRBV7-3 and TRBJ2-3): GAGVSQTPSNKVTEKGKYVELRCDPISGHTALYWYRQSLGQGPEFLIYFQGTGAADDSGLPNDRFFAVRPEGSVSTLKIQRTERGDSAVYLCASSFVGTDTQYFGPGTRLTVL.

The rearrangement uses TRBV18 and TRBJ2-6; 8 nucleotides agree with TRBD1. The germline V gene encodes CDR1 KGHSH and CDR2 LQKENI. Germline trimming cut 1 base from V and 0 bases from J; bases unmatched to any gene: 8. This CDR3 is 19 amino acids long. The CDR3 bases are TGTGCCAGCTCACCACTGAGGACAGGGTTCATCTCTGGGGCCAACGTCCTGACTTTC. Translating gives CASSPLRTGFISGANVLTF.

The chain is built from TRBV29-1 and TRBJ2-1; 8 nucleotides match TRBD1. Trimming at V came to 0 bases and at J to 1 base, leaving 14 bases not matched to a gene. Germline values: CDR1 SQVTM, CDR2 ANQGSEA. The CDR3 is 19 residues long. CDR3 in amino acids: CSVEEKTGVWMGSYNEQFF. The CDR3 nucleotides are TGCAGCGTTGAAGAAAAGACAGGGGTTTGGATGGGGTCCTACAATGAGCAGTTCTTC.

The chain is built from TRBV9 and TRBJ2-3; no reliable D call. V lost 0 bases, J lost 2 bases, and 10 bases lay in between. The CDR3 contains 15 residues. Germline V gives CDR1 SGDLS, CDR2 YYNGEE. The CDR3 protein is CASSVGRSPTDTQYF. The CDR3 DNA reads TGTGCCAGCAGCGTAGGACGGAGCCCCACAGATACGCAGTATTTT.

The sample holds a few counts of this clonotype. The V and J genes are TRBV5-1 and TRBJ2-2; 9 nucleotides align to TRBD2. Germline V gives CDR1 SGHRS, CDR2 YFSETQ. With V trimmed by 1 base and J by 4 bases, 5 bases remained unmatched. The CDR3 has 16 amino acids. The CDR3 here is CASSLSTSGLTGELFF. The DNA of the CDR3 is TGCGCCAGCAGCTTGTCGACTAGCGGACTCACCGGGGAGCTGTTTTTT.

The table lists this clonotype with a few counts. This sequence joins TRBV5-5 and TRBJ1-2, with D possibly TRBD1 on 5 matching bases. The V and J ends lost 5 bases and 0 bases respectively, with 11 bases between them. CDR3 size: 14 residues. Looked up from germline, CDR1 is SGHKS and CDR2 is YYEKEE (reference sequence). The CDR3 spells CASSRGTSNYGYTF. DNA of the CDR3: TGTGCCAGCAGTAGGGGTACTTCTAACTATGGCTACACCTTC.